The next 21 T cell receptor beta chains were all read from a single sample in a study of T-cell reconstitution after alpha-beta-depleted transplantation in children. A TCRbeta library incorporating unique molecular identifiers was prepared. A single record per CDR3 protein comes from TCRdb applying MiXCR to the PCR reads. The table records about 1,000,000 distinct CDR3 sequences, 25% to 35% of them present only once. The sample was PBMCs, mostly from graft donor cells, taken 360 days after TCRalphabeta/CD19-depleted stem cell transplant. The receptors originated from a boy under two years old who had a stem cell transplant for SCID, so the T cells may come from the graft donor.

Only a few counts were recorded for this clonotype. The chain is built from TRBV5-5 and TRBJ1-4; the match to TRBD1 covers 10 bases. This CDR3 has 15 residues. The J segment lost 5 bases and the V segment lost 4 bases, leaving 5 bases of the junction unmatched. Per germline, CDR1 SGHKS and CDR2 YYEKEE (reference sequence). The CDR3 spells CASSLDRGHNEKLFF. The CDR3 nucleotides read TGTGCCAGCAGCCTTGACAGGGGGCACAATGAAAAACTGTTTTTT.

This clonotype occurred a few times. CDR3 bases: TGTGCCAGCAGCCCCCGGCACCTCAGTACAGATACGCAGTATTTT. This codes for CASSPRHLSTDTQYF. V is TRBV12-3 or TRBV12-4 and J is TRBJ2-3; D gene uncertain. The CDR3 loop spans 15 amino acids. V was clipped by 6 bases and J by 3 bases, with 16 bases between them.

The CDR3, as DNA: TGCGCCAGCAGCTGGGGGGGGGCCTACCAAGAGACCCAGTACTTC. Translated: CASSWGGAYQETQYF. V is TRBV5-1 and J is TRBJ2-5, with a weak D call TRBD2 (7 bases). Trimming removed 3 bases from V and 0 bases from J, with 12 bases in between. The CDR3 loop spans 15 amino acids. Germline-derived CDR1 and CDR2 are SGHRS and YFSETQ.

This clonotype showed up many times. V and J are TRBV27 and TRBJ2-6; D ambiguous. The V end lost 0 bases, the J end lost 2 bases, and 8 bases lay between the germline ends. The CDR3 is made up of 16 amino acids. Germline V gives CDR1 MNHEY, CDR2 SMNVEV (reference sequence). The CDR3 protein is CASSLSARTGANVLTF. CDR3 bases: TGTGCCAGCAGTTTATCGGCCAGGACTGGGGCCAACGTCCTGACTTTC.

The chain is built from TRBV12-3 or TRBV12-4 and TRBJ2-5, with 8 bases that match TRBD2. This CDR3 is built from 13 residues. With V trimmed by 7 bases and J by 5 bases, 6 bases remained unmatched. In DNA form, the CDR3 reads TGTGCCAGCACCCCGGGAGGGATGGAGACCCAGTACTTC. Amino acids: CASTPGGMETQYF.

This clonotype was detected many times. The chain has TRBV5-1 and TRBJ2-7; D uncertain. The germline V gene encodes CDR1 SGHRS and CDR2 YFSETQ. This CDR3 has 13 amino acids. V was cut by 4 bases and J by 1 base, with 9 bases left in between. DNA of the CDR3: TGCGCCAGCAGCCAGAGCCCTTCCTACGAGCAGTACTTC. Its translation is CASSQSPSYEQYF.

This sequence joins TRBV12-3 or TRBV12-4 and TRBJ2-7; D unresolved. This CDR3 has 13 residues. V was shortened by 3 bases and J by 2 bases, with 8 bases between the two germline ends. CDR3 sequence: CASSLEWTYEQYF. The CDR3 nucleotides are TGTGCCAGCAGTTTGGAGTGGACCTACGAGCAGTACTTC.

This chain joins TRBV6-1 and TRBJ1-2; 7 bases match TRBD1. The CDR3 is made up of 13 amino acids. Germline assignment: CDR1 MNHNS and CDR2 SASEGT. V lost 8 bases to trimming and J lost 8 bases; unmatched junction nucleotides: 11. The CDR3 coding sequence is TGTGCCAGCCGAACAGACAGGGTGAGCGGCTACACCTTC. Translation: CASRTDRVSGYTF.

This clonotype was seen a handful of times. The chain links TRBV20-1 to TRBJ2-3, with TRBD2 as a possible D gene (6 bases). The CDR3 extends over 11 amino acids. V was clipped by 5 bases and J by 10 bases, with 13 bases between them. Germline CDR1 reads DFQATT; CDR2 reads SNEGSKA (reference sequence). DNA for the CDR3: TGCAGTGCTGTCCCACTAGCCTCGCAGTATTTT. Its translation is CSAVPLASQYF.

This clonotype appeared a few times. The chain has TRBV12-3 or TRBV12-4 and TRBJ2-5; TRBD1 might be the D (7 bases). This CDR3 comprises 16 residues. Trimming shortened V by 3 bases and J by 6 bases, and 20 bases separated the two germline ends. The CDR3 coding sequence is TGTGCCAGCAGTTTTGGTCGGAGGGGGCTAATGCAGACCCAGTACTTC. Its translation is CASSFGRRGLMQTQYF.

The table lists this clonotype with a few counts. The rearrangement joins TRBV18 to TRBJ1-1; TRBD1 might be the D (6 bases). The CDR3 is 19 amino acids. Germline values: CDR1 KGHSH, CDR2 LQKENI. Trimming removed 4 bases at V and 3 bases at J, with 27 bases between. CDR3 sequence: CASSRHSGGTGAHDTEAFF. The CDR3 nucleotides are TGTGCCAGCTCACGACACAGCGGGGGCACGGGGGCGCATGACACTGAAGCTTTCTTT.

The chain combines TRBV7-6 with TRBJ1-5, with D possibly matching TRBD1 (5 bases). Trimming took 6 bases from V and 3 from J, leaving 24 bases between them. Looked up from germline, CDR1 is SGHVS and CDR2 is FNYEAQ. The CDR3 loop spans 18 amino acids. Here the CDR3 reads CASRPPDSLGGVNQPQHF. In nucleotides, the CDR3 is TGTGCCAGCAGGCCTCCCGACAGTCTCGGGGGTGTCAATCAGCCCCAGCATTTT.

This chain uses TRBV5-1 with TRBJ2-2, with 12 nucleotides matching TRBD2. J gave up 5 bases and V 3 bases, and 5 bases lay outside the gene matches. Germline V gene lookup returns CDR1 SGHRS and CDR2 YFSETQ. This CDR3 is built from 16 residues. CDR3 residues: CASSWTSGAVTGELFF. CDR3 nucleotides: TGCGCCAGCAGCTGGACTAGCGGGGCCGTAACCGGGGAGCTGTTTTTT.

The chain recombines TRBV4-2 with TRBJ2-2, with D tentatively TRBD1 or TRBD2 (6 bases each). Germline V lookup: CDR1 LGHNA, CDR2 YNFKEQ. The V end lost 4 bases, the J end lost 3 bases, and 12 bases lay between the germline ends. CDR3 length: 15 amino acids. CDR3 residues: CASSRGAPDTGELFF. In nucleotides, the CDR3 is TGTGCCAGCAGCCGGGGGGCCCCGGACACCGGGGAGCTGTTTTTT.

This clonotype has only a few counts. V is TRBV20-1 and J is TRBJ2-2; D is possibly TRBD2 (5 bases). The CDR3 runs 16 residues. Germline loops: CDR1 DFQATT, CDR2 SNEGSKA (reference sequence). With 0 bases removed from V and 1 base from J, the gap between germline ends came to 12 bases. The CDR3 sequence is CSARDGLAMNTGELFF. The CDR3 DNA follows: TGCAGTGCTAGAGATGGCCTAGCAATGAACACCGGGGAGCTGTTTTTT.

The J gene is TRBJ2-1, the V gene TRBV20-1; 11 bases line up with TRBD2. Germline V gives CDR1 DFQATT, CDR2 SNEGSKA (reference sequence). The V gene end was trimmed by 0 bases and the J gene end by 8 bases; junction bases not matched to a gene: 12. This CDR3 region has 17 residues. In DNA form, the CDR3 reads TGCAGTGCTAGAGATCCTAGCGGGGGGAAGCCGGTCTATGAGCAGTTCTTC. This encodes CSARDPSGGKPVYEQFF.

The rearrangement links TRBV5-1 to TRBJ2-3; D is perhaps TRBD1 or TRBD2 (6 bases each). The germline V gene encodes CDR1 SGHRS and CDR2 YFSETQ. Trimming stripped 4 bases from V and 2 bases from J, with 23 bases between. CDR3 length: 18 residues. The CDR3 region is CASSQRGAGPSITDTQYF. CDR3 nucleotide sequence: TGCGCCAGCAGCCAGAGGGGGGCGGGGCCTTCCATCACAGATACGCAGTATTTT.

V gene TRBV12-3 or TRBV12-4 combines with J gene TRBJ2-1; the match to TRBD1 covers 11 bases. This CDR3 spans 20 amino acids. V trimming: 6 bases; J trimming: 0 bases; junction bases outside the gene matches: 16. The CDR3 sequence: CASSPSTGTGGSASYNEQFF. CDR3 coding DNA: TGTGCCAGCAGCCCAAGCACCGGGACAGGGGGTTCGGCCTCCTACAATGAGCAGTTCTTC.

This clonotype was seen only once. The chain links TRBV4-2 to TRBJ2-7; 10 bases are a match to TRBD2. In germline, CDR1 is LGHNA, CDR2 YNFKEQ. This CDR3 region has 16 residues. The J segment lost 0 bases and the V segment lost 0 bases, leaving 2 bases of the junction unmatched. The CDR3 sequence: CASSQEASGGSYEQYF. The CDR3 DNA follows: TGTGCCAGCAGCCAAGAGGCTAGCGGGGGCTCCTACGAGCAGTACTTC.

This chain uses TRBV20-1 with TRBJ1-5; no clear D gene. The V gene lost 5 bases and the J gene lost 7 bases, with 12 bases spanning the gap. Germline loops: CDR1 DFQATT, CDR2 SNEGSKA (reference sequence). The CDR3 has 12 amino acids. The chain's CDR3 is CSARITEQPQHF. The CDR3 DNA is TGCAGTGCTCGAATTACGGAGCAGCCCCAGCATTTT.

This clonotype has a count of ten or more. This rearrangement joins TRBV5-1 to TRBJ2-7; D might be TRBD1 (6 bases). From germline, CDR1 is SGHRS and CDR2 YFSETQ. V dropped 4 bases and J dropped 2 bases, with 10 bases sitting between them. CDR3 size: 13 residues. CDR3 sequence: CASSPGDTYEQYF. CDR3 DNA: TGCGCCAGCAGCCCAGGGGATACCTACGAGCAGTACTTC.